Sequencing of this T cell receptor (beta chain) was carried out in a study of graft-versus-host responses after intestinal transplantation. Study summary: Each recipient received a multivisceral, liver-intestinal, or isolated intestinal graft.

This clone was picked up a small number of times. The antigen remains undetermined. Germline assignment: CDR1 SGHTA and CDR2 FQGTGA. The CDR3 is 14 amino acids. Trimming took off 2 bases at V and 5 bases at J, with 12 bases between the two ends. Profiling relied on immunoSEQ multiplex PCR, and the TCRdb table lists in-frame clones only, not all of them. The repertoire holds 90,000 to 120,000 clones, with around 90% as singletons. General study points: Early post-transplant HvG declines were associated with peak circulating GvH clone levels. Recipient marrow contained GvH clones, some of which appeared first in ileum or blood.

The clonotype was recovered from a human donor who was the organ donor for an intestinal transplant. J is TRBJ2-5 and V is TRBV7-3; D gene unclear. The specimen was unstimulated CD4+ T cells sorted from spleen or lymph node cells, collected before transplant. CDR3 DNA: TGTGCCAGCAGCTTAGGTCCGGGTCAGGAGACCCAGTACTTC. This encodes CASSLGPGQETQYF.